This T cell receptor beta chain was sequenced for a study of cytomegalovirus exposure and HLA in healthy donors. About the research overall: Of the donors genotyped, several hundred in all, over 80% fell in the Caucasian-associated ancestry cluster. Whole-study results and caveats: Overall, approximately 150 TCR beta chains were annotated as cytomegalovirus-associated. Apparent HLA restriction characterized most CMV-associated TCR beta chains in a later analysis. Later analysis showed TCR association rates varying by HLA locus, highest for DRB1 and lowest for HLA-C.

This clone was detected a few times. Its antigen is unidentified. Germline V gene lookup returns CDR1 MDHEN and CDR2 SYDVKM. The CDR3 has 13 residues. V lost 7 bases and J lost 3, with 13 bases in between. In the PCR, 60 Vbeta and 13 Jbeta primers were used. Clones were sequenced by immunoSEQ multiplex PCR, and TCRdb holds only the in-frame ones, with some missing. The sample records some 270,000 clones, 80% being singletons. This TCR came from a girl aged 2-9 years in good health and CMV-seronegative. This chain connects TRBV28 to TRBJ2-7; D may be TRBD1 (6 bases). The sequencing input was PBMCs. The CDR3 here is CASTLGQIYEQYF. As DNA, the CDR3 is TGTGCCAGCACCCTCGGACAGATCTACGAGCAGTACTTC.